Following are 19 T cell receptor beta chains from one sample sequenced in a study of blood T cells in healthy people across ages. For the second PCR, which ran for roughly 6 to 12 cycles, a sample-barcoded 5' primer and a J-beta primer mix were used. TCRdb redid the calling of the 5' RACE reads with MiXCR, one entry per CDR3 protein. The table shows around 580,000 distinct CDR3 sequences, with roughly 43% occurring only once. Sequenced input: blood. The origin of the receptors is a man aged 80 or over in good health.

This clonotype was counted a few times. This sequence joins TRBV9 and TRBJ2-3, with 13 bases lining up with TRBD2. The CDR3 loop spans 16 amino acids. Germline trimming cut 4 bases from V and 5 bases from J; bases unmatched to any gene: 7. Germline CDR1 is SGDLS and CDR2 is YYNGEE. The CDR3 DNA reads TGTGCCAGCAGCCCCGGACTAGCGGGGGCGCAAGATACGCAGTATTTT. Its protein product is CASSPGLAGAQDTQYF.

This clonotype turned up a few times. The chain joins TRBV6-5 to TRBJ2-5; TRBD2 aligns across 7 bases. V was pared by 5 bases and J by 11 bases, with 20 bases of the junction left unmatched. Germline V gene data show CDR1 as MNHEY and CDR2 as SVGAGI. This CDR3 has 16 amino acids. The CDR3 loop reads CASSPVAGSRYNEQYF. Written as DNA, the CDR3 is TGTGCCAGCAGTCCGGTAGCGGGTTCAAGATACAATGAGCAGTACTTC.

The CDR3 DNA reads as TGTGCCAGCAGCTTTGTGGCAGACGGAGAGACCCAGTACTTC. Protein: CASSFVADGETQYF. The rearrangement uses TRBV7-2 and TRBJ2-5; D remains unclear. Trimming removed 3 bases at V and 4 bases at J, with 12 bases between. This CDR3 comprises 14 residues. Germline V gene data show CDR1 as SGHTA and CDR2 as FQGNSA.

This clonotype has just one count. The rearrangement joins TRBV27 to TRBJ2-7, with a possible D match to TRBD1 (6 bases). This CDR3 region has 15 residues. CDR1 is MNHEY, CDR2 SMNVEV, per germline (reference sequence). Trimming took 5 bases from V and 2 from J, leaving 16 bases between them. The CDR3 loop reads CASSRQVTYPYEQYF. In DNA, the CDR3 is TGTGCCAGCAGTAGACAGGTGACTTACCCCTACGAGCAGTACTTC.

This clonotype was counted only a few times. V usage is TRBV20-1 and J usage is TRBJ2-1; D is tentatively TRBD1 or TRBD2 (5 bases each). The CDR3 is 13 amino acids. V lost 7 bases and J lost 2, with 12 bases in between. Looked up from germline, CDR1 is DFQATT and CDR2 is SNEGSKA (reference sequence). CDR3 amino acids: CSVRDPAYNEQFF. The CDR3 DNA follows: TGCAGTGTTAGGGACCCCGCCTACAATGAGCAGTTCTTC.

In this sample, this clonotype turned up a few times. The chain is built from TRBV7-2 and TRBJ2-1; D possibly matches TRBD1 or TRBD2 (6 bases each). This CDR3 region has 15 residues. Germline assignment: CDR1 SGHTA and CDR2 FQGNSA. V was shortened by 2 bases and J by 9 bases, with 17 bases between the two germline ends. CDR3 sequence (DNA): TGTGCCAGCAGCTTATTGTCAGGGAAGGGGGGTGAGCAGTTCTTC. This codes for CASSLLSGKGGEQFF.

In its sample, this clonotype was seen once. The junction and the germline gene differ at one end; a read error may be behind it. The chain recombines TRBV7-7 with TRBJ2-3, with D possibly being TRBD1 (5 bases). The CDR3 is 15 residues long. The germline V gene encodes CDR1 SSHAT and CDR2 FNYEAQ (reference sequence). The CDR3 spells CASSLGIGVTDTQYF. CDR3 DNA sequence: TGTGCTAGCAGCTTAGGAATAGGGGTGACGGATACGCAGTATTTT.

This chain connects TRBV7-2 to TRBJ2-5, with D perhaps TRBD2 (5 bases). The CDR3 has 16 residues. Germline CDR1 and CDR2: SGHTA and FQGNSA. V was pared by 4 bases and J by 1 base, with 16 bases between. CDR3 coding DNA: TGTGCCAGCAGCTCCTTCCCCCGCGGGCTCCAAGAGACCCAGTACTTC. Translated: CASSSFPRGLQETQYF. The entire variable domain, with the rest obtained from reference TRBV7-2 and TRBJ2-5, is as follows: GAGVSQSPSNKVTEKGKDVELRCDPISGHTALYWYRQSLGQGLEFLIYFQGNSAPDKSGLPSDRFSAERTGGSVSTLTIQRTQQEDSAVYLCASSSFPRGLQETQYFGPGTRLLVL.

As regards this clonotype: This may be a read error: a much more frequent sequence differs by one nucleotide. The rearrangement uses TRBV7-9 and TRBJ2-7; 7 bases are shared with TRBD1. The CDR3 runs to 14 residues. The V gene's germline CDR1 is SEHNR and CDR2 FQNEAQ (reference sequence). CDR3 nucleotides: TGTGCCGGCAGCTCCAGACAGGGAGCCTACGAGCAGTACTTC. Protein: CAGSSRQGAYEQYF. Supplemented by reference TRBV7-9 and TRBJ2-7, the full variable domain reads DTGVSQNPRHKITKRGQNVTFRCDPISEHNRLYWYRQTLGQGPEFLTYFQNEAQLEKSRLLSDRFSAERPKGSFSTLEIQRTEQGDSAMYLCAGSSRQGAYEQYFGPGTRLTVT.

This chain links TRBV10-3 with TRBJ1-2; 8 bases map to TRBD1. In germline, CDR1 is ENHRY, CDR2 SYGVKD. V lost 0 bases, J lost 6 bases, and 3 bases stayed unmatched. The CDR3 loop spans 14 amino acids. This CDR3 reads CAISESQGADGYTF. The CDR3 DNA follows: TGTGCCATCAGTGAGTCGCAGGGGGCAGATGGCTACACCTTC.

This clonotype has more than one count but fewer than ten. The J gene is TRBJ2-5, the V gene TRBV2; 14 nucleotides line up with TRBD2. Germline assignment: CDR1 SNHLY and CDR2 FYNNEI. The length of the CDR3 is 16 residues. The trim removed 5 bases at V and 2 bases at J, leaving 4 bases unmatched. DNA of the CDR3: TGTGCCAGCAGTCCCGGGACTAGCGGGGGTCAAGAGACCCAGTACTTC. It translates to CASSPGTSGGQETQYF.

The chain is built from TRBV29-1 and TRBJ2-2; 7 bases are a match to TRBD1. V lost 6 bases to trimming and J lost 6 bases; unmatched junction nucleotides: 7. The CDR3 sequence is 13 residues long. Germline assignment: CDR1 SQVTM and CDR2 ANQGSEA. The CDR3 DNA is TGCAGCGTCCGTAGACAGGGCGCCGGGGAGCTGTTTTTT. Protein: CSVRRQGAGELFF.

The chain combines TRBV4-3 with TRBJ2-5, with D unclear. The CDR3 is 14 amino acids. Germline V gene lookup returns CDR1 LGHNA and CDR2 YSLEER. V dropped 0 bases and J dropped 5 bases, with 10 bases sitting between them. This chain's CDR3 is CASSQDHPWETQYF. CDR3 nucleotides: TGCGCCAGCAGCCAAGATCACCCCTGGGAGACCCAGTACTTC.

This clonotype was counted ten times or more. This chain uses TRBV29-1 with TRBJ2-7; 7 bases fit TRBD2. This CDR3 region has 13 residues. In germline, CDR1 is SQVTM, CDR2 ANQGSEA. V shed 3 bases, J shed 7 bases, and the junction held 9 bases outside the gene matches. CDR3 loop: CSVDLGRAGEQYF. CDR3 DNA sequence: TGCAGCGTTGATCTGGGGAGGGCCGGTGAGCAGTACTTC.

This clonotype showed up just a few times. CDR3 bases: TGCAGCGTTCCGGCTGAACTGACGTACAATGAGCAGTTCTTC. It translates to CSVPAELTYNEQFF. The rearrangement uses TRBV29-1 and TRBJ2-1, with D hard to call. Looked up from germline, CDR1 is SQVTM and CDR2 is ANQGSEA. The CDR3 has 14 amino acids. V lost 5 bases and J 4 bases, leaving 15 bases between the germline ends.

The chain employs TRBV4-3 and TRBJ1-5; 7 bases match TRBD1. The ends lost 1 base at V and 3 bases at J; junction bases unmatched: 3. CDR1 and CDR2 (germline): LGHNA, YSLEER. The CDR3 has 15 residues. In DNA, the CDR3 is TGCGCCAGCAGCCAAGGGACAGGCCCCAATCAGCCCCAGCATTTT. Protein sequence: CASSQGTGPNQPQHF.

CDR3 loop: CASSLGLTTRGNQPQHF. CDR3 DNA: TGTGCCAGCAGCTTGGGCCTCACTACTCGGGGCAATCAGCCCCAGCATTTT. This chain links TRBV5-5 with TRBJ1-5; D is uncertain. Germline CDR1 SGHKS, CDR2 YYEKEE (reference sequence). The CDR3 totals 17 residues. V was cut by 0 bases and J by 2 bases, with 15 bases left in between.

The chain uses TRBV18 and TRBJ1-1; 7 nucleotides align to TRBD1. The length of the CDR3 is 13 residues. V lost 2 bases and J lost 7; bases outside the gene matches: 4. Germline CDR1 and CDR2: KGHSH and LQKENI. The CDR3 DNA follows: TGTGCCAGCTCACCAAACCGGGACAGTGAAGCTTTCTTT. Translation gives CASSPNRDSEAFF.

The chain carries TRBV20-1 and TRBJ1-2; maybe TRBD1 (6 bases). The CDR3 runs to 16 residues. With 3 bases removed from V and 3 bases from J, the gap between germline ends came to 20 bases. CDR1 is DFQATT, CDR2 SNEGSKA, per germline (reference sequence). The CDR3, as DNA: TGCAGTGCTAGGCCCACTGTGGGGGCGGTCGACTATGGCTACACCTTC. This codes for CSARPTVGAVDYGYTF.